This entry lists 2 T cell receptor beta chains sequenced from one sample in a study of blood T cell repertoires in COVID-19. Generated by immunoSEQ multiplex PCR, the TCRdb table keeps only in-frame clones and is missing some. The sample has about 160,000 clones, approximately 80% seen once. The sequencing sample was made of PBMCs or T cells enriched from blood (not recorded which). These receptors originate from a woman in her sixties who had recovered from COVID-19.

The chain employs TRBV5-5 and TRBJ2-7; 7 bases match TRBD1. CDR1 SGHKS and CDR2 YYEKEE come from the germline V gene (reference sequence). V gave up 4 bases and J gave up 5 bases; unmatched junction bases: 0. This CDR3 region has 11 residues. Written as DNA, the CDR3 is TGTGCCAGCAGCCAGGGGGACGAGCAGTACTTC. Translation: CASSQGDEQYF.

This rearrangement joins TRBV27 to TRBJ2-1; 12 nucleotides align to TRBD2. The ends lost 5 bases at V and 4 bases at J; junction bases unmatched: 6. Looked up from germline, CDR1 is MNHEY and CDR2 is SMNVEV (reference sequence). The CDR3 totals 16 residues. The CDR3 nucleotides are TGTGCCAGCAGTGTTCGACTAGCGGGGGTATACAATGAGCAGTTCTTC. This encodes CASSVRLAGVYNEQFF.